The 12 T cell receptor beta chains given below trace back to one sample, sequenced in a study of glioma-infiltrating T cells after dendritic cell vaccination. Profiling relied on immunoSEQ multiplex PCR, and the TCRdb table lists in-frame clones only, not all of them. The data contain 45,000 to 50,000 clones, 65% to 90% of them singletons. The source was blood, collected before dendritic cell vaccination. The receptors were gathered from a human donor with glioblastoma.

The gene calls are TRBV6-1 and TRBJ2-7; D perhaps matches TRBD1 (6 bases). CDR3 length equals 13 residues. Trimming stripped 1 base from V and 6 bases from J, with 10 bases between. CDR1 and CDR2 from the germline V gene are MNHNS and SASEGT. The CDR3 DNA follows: TGTGCCAGCAGTGAAGGGGGGCGGGTCGAGCAGTACTTC. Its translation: CASSEGGRVEQYF.

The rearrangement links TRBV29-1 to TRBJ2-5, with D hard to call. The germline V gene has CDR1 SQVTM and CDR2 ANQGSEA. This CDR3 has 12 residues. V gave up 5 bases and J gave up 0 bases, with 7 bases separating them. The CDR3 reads CSVSPNQETQYF. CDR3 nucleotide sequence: TGCAGCGTTTCGCCTAACCAAGAGACCCAGTACTTC.

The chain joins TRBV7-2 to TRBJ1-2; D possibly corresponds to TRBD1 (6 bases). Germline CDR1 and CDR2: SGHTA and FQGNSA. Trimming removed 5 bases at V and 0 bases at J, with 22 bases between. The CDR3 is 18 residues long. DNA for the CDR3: TGTGCCAGCAGCACATACCCTAGGGGGGGCGCGCCTAACTATGGCTACACCTTC. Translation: CASSTYPRGGAPNYGYTF.

The CDR3 spells CAWISSGNTIYF. The CDR3 nucleotides are TGTGCCTGGATCAGCTCTGGAAACACCATATATTTT. The chain recombines TRBV30 with TRBJ1-3; no definite D call. CDR3 length: 12 residues. V shed 4 bases and J shed 0 bases, with 4 bases lying between them. The V gene's germline CDR1 is GTSNPN and CDR2 SVGIG (reference sequence).

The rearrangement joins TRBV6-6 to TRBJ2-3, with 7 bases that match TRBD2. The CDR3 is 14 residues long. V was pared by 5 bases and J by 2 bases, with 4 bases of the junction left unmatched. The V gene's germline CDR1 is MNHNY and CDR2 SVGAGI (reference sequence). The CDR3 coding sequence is TGTGCCAGCAGTGGGGAGGGAATCACAGATACGCAGTATTTT. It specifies CASSGEGITDTQYF.

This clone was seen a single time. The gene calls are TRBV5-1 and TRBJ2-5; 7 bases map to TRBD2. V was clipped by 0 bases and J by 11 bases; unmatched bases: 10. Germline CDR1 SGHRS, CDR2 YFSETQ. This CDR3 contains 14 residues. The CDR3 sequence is CASSLGGREGEQYF. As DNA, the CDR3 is TGCGCCAGCAGCTTGGGGGGAAGGGAGGGTGAGCAGTACTTC.

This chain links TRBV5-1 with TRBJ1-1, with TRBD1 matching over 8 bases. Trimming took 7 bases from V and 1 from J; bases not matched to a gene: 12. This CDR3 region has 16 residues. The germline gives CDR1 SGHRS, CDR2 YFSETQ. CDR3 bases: TGCGCCAGCCGGCGACAGACCGGGACAGGGAACACTGAAGCTTTCTTT. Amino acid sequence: CASRRQTGTGNTEAFF.

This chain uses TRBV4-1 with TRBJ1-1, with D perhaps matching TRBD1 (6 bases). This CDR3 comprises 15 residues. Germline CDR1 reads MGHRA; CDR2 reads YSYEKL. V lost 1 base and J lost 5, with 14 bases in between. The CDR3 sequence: CASSQAGGRRTEAFF. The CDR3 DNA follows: TGCGCCAGCAGCCAAGCCGGGGGGCGTAGGACTGAAGCTTTCTTT.

The CDR3 spells CAISWRSDSYGYTF. DNA of the CDR3: TGTGCCATCAGTTGGCGCTCGGACAGCTATGGCTACACCTTC. The V call is TRBV10-3, the J call TRBJ1-2; D possibly corresponds to TRBD1 (6 bases). Trimming took off 5 bases at V and 4 bases at J, with 14 bases between the two ends. This CDR3 is built from 14 residues. Germline V CDR1 and CDR2: ENHRY, SYGVKD.

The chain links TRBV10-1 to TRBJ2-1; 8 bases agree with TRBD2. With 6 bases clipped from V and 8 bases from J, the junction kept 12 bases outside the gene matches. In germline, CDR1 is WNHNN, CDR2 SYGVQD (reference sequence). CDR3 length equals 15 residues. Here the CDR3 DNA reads TGCGCCAGCAGCCCACTAGCGGCCGGGAGAGATGAGCAGTTCTTC. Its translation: CASSPLAAGRDEQFF.

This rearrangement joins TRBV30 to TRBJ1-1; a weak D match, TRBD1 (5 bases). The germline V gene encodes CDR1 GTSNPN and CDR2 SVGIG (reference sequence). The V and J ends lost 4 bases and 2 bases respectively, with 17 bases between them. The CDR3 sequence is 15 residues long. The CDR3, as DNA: TGTGCCTGGATCCCGCTTCGGGGGATAAACACTGAAGCTTTCTTT. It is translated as CAWIPLRGINTEAFF. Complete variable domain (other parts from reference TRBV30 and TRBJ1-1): SQTIHQWPATLVQPVGSPLSLECTVEGTSNPNLYWYRQAAGRGLQLLFYSVGIGQISSEVPQNLSASRPQDRQFILSSKKLLLSDSGFYLCAWIPLRGINTEAFFGQGTRLTVV.

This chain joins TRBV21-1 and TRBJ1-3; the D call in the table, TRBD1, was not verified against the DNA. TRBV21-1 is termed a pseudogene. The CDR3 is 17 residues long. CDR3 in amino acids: CASSNIRGSRSGNTIYF. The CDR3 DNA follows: TGTGCCAGCAGCAATATAAGGGGCAGCCGGTCTGGAAACACCATATATTTT.